Listed here are 5 T cell receptor beta chains from one sample, sequenced in a study of blood T cell repertoires in COVID-19. The protocol was immunoSEQ multiplex PCR, while the TCRdb copy is restricted to in-frame clones and leaves out a portion. The sample holds 300,000 to 350,000 clones, 85% to 90% seen once. The sample comprised peripheral blood. These TCRs come from a woman younger than 45 with COVID-19, enrolled during active disease.

V usage is TRBV28 and J usage is TRBJ1-3; 10 bases map to TRBD1. CDR3 length: 14 residues. Germline CDR1 MDHEN, CDR2 SYDVKM. The trim removed 6 bases at V and 7 bases at J, leaving 6 bases unmatched. The CDR3 here is CASSPRQGANTIYF. As DNA, the CDR3 is TGTGCCAGCAGCCCGAGACAGGGGGCCAACACCATATATTTT.

The chain recombines TRBV12-5 with TRBJ1-1, with a weak D call TRBD1 (5 bases). CDR3 length equals 13 residues. Trimming took 5 bases from V and 1 from J, leaving 8 bases between them. In germline, CDR1 is LGHNT, CDR2 FRNRAP. The CDR3 protein is CASGPQGNTEAFF. CDR3 bases: TGTGCTAGTGGTCCTCAGGGGAACACTGAAGCTTTCTTT. The entire variable domain, with the rest obtained from reference TRBV12-5 and TRBJ1-1, is as follows: DARVTQTPRHKVTEMGQEVTMRCQPILGHNTVFWYRQTMMQGLELLAYFRNRAPLDDSGMPKDRFSAEMPDATLATLKIQPSEPRDSAVYFCASGPQGNTEAFFGQGTRLTVV.

This chain connects TRBV27 to TRBJ1-1, with D unclear. The germline CDR1 and CDR2 sequences are MNHEY and SMNVEV (reference sequence). The CDR3 is 14 residues long. V dropped 2 bases and J dropped 2 bases, with 9 bases sitting between them. CDR3 loop: CASSLVSVNTEAFF. The CDR3 DNA follows: TGTGCCAGCAGTTTAGTGTCGGTAAACACTGAAGCTTTCTTT.

V gene TRBV6-5 combines with J gene TRBJ2-7, with D maybe TRBD1 (6 bases). The CDR3 consists of 15 residues. With 7 bases removed from V and 2 bases from J, the gap between germline ends came to 18 bases. Germline-derived CDR1 and CDR2 are MNHEY and SVGAGI. CDR3 residues: CASTEWWTVAYEQYF. The CDR3, as DNA: TGTGCCAGCACCGAATGGTGGACAGTAGCCTACGAGCAGTACTTC.

V is TRBV5-1 and J is TRBJ1-3; D is unresolved. The CDR3 length is 15 residues. Germline values: CDR1 SGHRS, CDR2 YFSETQ. The V gene lost 0 bases and the J gene lost 4 bases, with 11 bases spanning the gap. CDR3 protein: CASSLEGGWGNTIYF. The CDR3 DNA reads as TGCGCCAGCAGCTTGGAAGGAGGGTGGGGAAACACCATATATTTT.